This is a list of T cell receptor beta chains from one sample in a study of blood T cells in healthy people across ages. MiXCR, applied by TCRdb to the 5' RACE reads, yields one record per CDR3 protein. In the table there are some 1.1 million distinct CDR3 sequences, 30% to 40% of which are singletons. Sequencing was carried out using blood. Every receptor here comes from a man aged 18 to 30 in good health. Both conserved end residues are part of each CDR3. Fields, in order: V gene, clone size, J gene, CDR3 protein. Not every row has a clone size; where given, it reads once, few, many or a size class.

V gene: TRBV25-1; clone size: .; J gene: TRBJ1-2; CDR3 protein: CATQGWGEGDYGYTF
V gene: TRBV7-2; clone size: .; J gene: TRBJ2-3; CDR3 protein: CAGSLENRFTDTQYF
V gene: TRBV7-7; clone size: few; J gene: TRBJ2-1; CDR3 protein: CASSNGQFNEQFF
V gene: TRBV30; clone size: few; J gene: TRBJ1-4; CDR3 protein: CAWSVRDRRNEKLFF
V gene: TRBV20-1; clone size: .; J gene: TRBJ2-3; CDR3 protein: CSAPRTASTDTQYF
V gene: TRBV4-1; clone size: .; J gene: TRBJ2-3; CDR3 protein: CASSQDGTSGVTDTQYF
V gene: TRBV19; clone size: .; J gene: TRBJ2-7; CDR3 protein: CAIPLGRSNEQYF
V gene: TRBV4-3; clone size: .; J gene: TRBJ1-2; CDR3 protein: CASSQGIKGQRVVGGYTF
V gene: TRBV6-6; clone size: .; J gene: TRBJ2-5; CDR3 protein: CASSYGGEQETQYF
V gene: TRBV7-2; clone size: many; J gene: TRBJ1-4; CDR3 protein: CASSLEGFATNEKLFF
V gene: TRBV2; clone size: .; J gene: TRBJ2-3; CDR3 protein: CASTSGFTDTQYF
V gene: TRBV25-1; clone size: few; J gene: TRBJ1-5; CDR3 protein: CASRLRRVPFLSNQPQHF
V gene: TRBV2; clone size: few; J gene: TRBJ2-1; CDR3 protein: CASNSNTGQSYNEQFF
V gene: TRBV6-2/TRBV6-3; clone size: .; J gene: TRBJ2-5; CDR3 protein: CASSYNRKETQYF
V gene: TRBV28; clone size: .; J gene: TRBJ1-2; CDR3 protein: CASSWGQAYYGYTF
V gene: TRBV4-2; clone size: .; J gene: TRBJ2-3; CDR3 protein: CASSQVRLAGTDTQYF
V gene: TRBV15; clone size: .; J gene: TRBJ1-2; CDR3 protein: CATSRDLSEQGFNYGYTF
V gene: TRBV20-1; clone size: few; J gene: TRBJ1-1; CDR3 protein: CSASQGLEAFF
V gene: TRBV29-1; clone size: .; J gene: TRBJ1-2; CDR3 protein: CSVDQGGHNGYTF
V gene: TRBV14; clone size: once; J gene: TRBJ2-7; CDR3 protein: CASSLDSRMAQYF
V gene: TRBV20-1; clone size: .; J gene: TRBJ1-6; CDR3 protein: CSARTGTGNSPLHF
V gene: TRBV4-3; clone size: once; J gene: TRBJ2-1; CDR3 protein: CASSQDGTGGIGEQFF
V gene: TRBV11-2; clone size: .; J gene: TRBJ2-7; CDR3 protein: CASSLVGGGRSYEQYF
V gene: TRBV6-6; clone size: few; J gene: TRBJ1-5; CDR3 protein: CASSSPQGGGIQPQHF
V gene: TRBV12-3/TRBV12-4; clone size: .; J gene: TRBJ2-7; CDR3 protein: CASTVTSSYEQYF
V gene: TRBV5-1; clone size: .; J gene: TRBJ1-4; CDR3 protein: CASSHTSGAQPEKLFF
V gene: TRBV4-2; clone size: .; J gene: TRBJ1-1; CDR3 protein: CASSSLHLGGSDTEAFF
V gene: TRBV9; clone size: .; J gene: TRBJ1-1; CDR3 protein: CASSVAGKTEAFF
V gene: TRBV18; clone size: .; J gene: TRBJ2-1; CDR3 protein: CASSPLGLAGGNEQFF
V gene: TRBV4-1; clone size: .; J gene: TRBJ1-1; CDR3 protein: CATGVGTEAFF
V gene: TRBV5-5; clone size: .; J gene: TRBJ2-1; CDR3 protein: CASSPLTRRTVNEQFF
V gene: TRBV5-1; clone size: .; J gene: TRBJ2-3; CDR3 protein: CASSRSGVTDTQYF
V gene: TRBV2; clone size: .; J gene: TRBJ2-2; CDR3 protein: CASRGKTGLSTGELFF
V gene: TRBV25-1; clone size: few; J gene: TRBJ2-3; CDR3 protein: CASSRTEGGNTQYF
V gene: TRBV29-1; clone size: .; J gene: TRBJ2-3; CDR3 protein: CSVERGGTGLDTQYF
V gene: TRBV5-1; clone size: .; J gene: TRBJ2-3; CDR3 protein: CASSLGPRGTQSLLDAQYF
V gene: TRBV7-9; clone size: few; J gene: TRBJ2-1; CDR3 protein: CASSLREVVNEQFF